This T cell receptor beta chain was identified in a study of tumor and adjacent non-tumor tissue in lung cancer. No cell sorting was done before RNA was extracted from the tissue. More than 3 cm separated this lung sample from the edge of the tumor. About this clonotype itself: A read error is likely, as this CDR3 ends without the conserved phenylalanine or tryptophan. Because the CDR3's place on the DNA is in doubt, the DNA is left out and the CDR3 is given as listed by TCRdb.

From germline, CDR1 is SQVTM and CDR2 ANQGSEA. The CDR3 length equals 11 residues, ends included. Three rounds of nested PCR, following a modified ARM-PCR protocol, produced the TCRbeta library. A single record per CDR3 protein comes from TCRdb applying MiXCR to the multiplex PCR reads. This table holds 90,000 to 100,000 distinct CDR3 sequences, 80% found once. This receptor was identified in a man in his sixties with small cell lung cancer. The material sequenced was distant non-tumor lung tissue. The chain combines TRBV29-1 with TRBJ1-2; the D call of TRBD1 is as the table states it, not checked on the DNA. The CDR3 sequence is CSVDGADGYAI.